This TCR beta chain was profiled in a study of neurological immune-mediated disorders. Study observations and caveats: HTLV-1-associated myelopathy had the most TCR clonal expansion, whereas multiple sclerosis had the least (lower than in healthy controls). None of the CDR3 amino acid sequences found in expanded clones was shared across subjects. This suggests that the TCR-beta repertoires were private in all groups.

Per sequencing run, 15-18 subjects together gave over 190 million TCR-beta sequences. TCRdb processed the 5' RACE reads anew with MiXCR; each CDR3 protein has one entry. The repertoire includes tens of thousands of distinct CDR3 sequences, roughly 6.3% of them detected once, and approximately 4.3% sits in the top ten. PBMCs numbering 2 million and stored at -80 C yielded the unsorted libraries. This clonotype was detected ten times or more. Its target is not known. Trimming at V came to 5 bases and at J to 4 bases, leaving 11 bases not matched to a gene. The CDR3 covers 15 residues. Germline assignment: CDR1 DFQATT and CDR2 SNEGSKA (reference sequence).

The sequencing input was PBMCs. The sequence was collected from a woman in her thirties or forties in good health. The gene calls are TRBV20-1 and TRBJ2-1, with 7 bases matching TRBD2. The CDR3 here is CSAPTPGLSYNEQFF. CDR3 bases: TGCAGTGCTCCAACTCCGGGACTAAGTTACAATGAGCAGTTCTTC.